This TCR beta chain emerged from a study of blood T cell repertoires in COVID-19. Germline V gene data show CDR1 as SGHRS and CDR2 as YFSETQ. This CDR3 is 15 amino acids long. The V segment lost 5 bases and the J segment 4 bases; nucleotides outside the gene matches: 9. Profiling relied on immunoSEQ multiplex PCR, and the TCRdb table lists in-frame clones only, not all of them. The sample comprises about 200,000 clones, 70% to 90% of which are singletons, and around 9.3% rests with the top ten. The sequenced material came from peripheral blood. The V call is TRBV5-1, the J call TRBJ2-1; TRBD1 agrees at 7 bases. The TCR sequence derives from a woman older than 75 with acute or convalescent COVID-19. The CDR3 sequence: CASRSGQGEYNEQFF. DNA for the CDR3: TGCGCCAGCAGATCGGGGCAGGGGGAATACAATGAGCAGTTCTTC.